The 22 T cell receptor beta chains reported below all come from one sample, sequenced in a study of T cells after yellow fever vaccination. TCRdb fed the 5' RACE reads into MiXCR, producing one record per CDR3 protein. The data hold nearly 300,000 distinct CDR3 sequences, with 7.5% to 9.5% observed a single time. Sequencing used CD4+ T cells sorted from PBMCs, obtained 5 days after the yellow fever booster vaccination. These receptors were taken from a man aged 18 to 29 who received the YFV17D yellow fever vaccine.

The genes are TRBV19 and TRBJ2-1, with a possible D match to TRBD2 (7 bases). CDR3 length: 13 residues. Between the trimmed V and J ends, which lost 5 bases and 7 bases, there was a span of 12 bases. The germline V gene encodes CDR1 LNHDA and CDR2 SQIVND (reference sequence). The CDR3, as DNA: TGTGCCAGTAGTGGGGGGGCTGGGAATGAGCAGTTCTTC. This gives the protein CASSGGAGNEQFF.

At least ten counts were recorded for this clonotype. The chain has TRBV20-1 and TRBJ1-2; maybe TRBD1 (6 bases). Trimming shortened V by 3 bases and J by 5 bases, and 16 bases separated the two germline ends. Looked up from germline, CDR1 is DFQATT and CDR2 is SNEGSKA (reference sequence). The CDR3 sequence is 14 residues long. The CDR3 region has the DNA TGCAGTGCTAGGAGCCCACAGGGTAATTATGGCTACACCTTC. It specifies CSARSPQGNYGYTF.

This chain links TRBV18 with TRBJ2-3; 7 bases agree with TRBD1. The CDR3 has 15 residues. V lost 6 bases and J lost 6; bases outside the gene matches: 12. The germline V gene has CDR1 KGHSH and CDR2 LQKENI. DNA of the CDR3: TGTGCCAGCTCCCCTCGACAGGGCAAACGGGATACGCAGTATTTT. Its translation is CASSPRQGKRDTQYF.

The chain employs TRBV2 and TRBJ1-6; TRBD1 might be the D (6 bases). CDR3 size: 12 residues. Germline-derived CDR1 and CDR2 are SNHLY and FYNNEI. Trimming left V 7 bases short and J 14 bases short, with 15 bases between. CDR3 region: CASNGGGVTLHF. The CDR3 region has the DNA TGTGCCAGCAATGGGGGCGGGGTCACCCTCCACTTT.

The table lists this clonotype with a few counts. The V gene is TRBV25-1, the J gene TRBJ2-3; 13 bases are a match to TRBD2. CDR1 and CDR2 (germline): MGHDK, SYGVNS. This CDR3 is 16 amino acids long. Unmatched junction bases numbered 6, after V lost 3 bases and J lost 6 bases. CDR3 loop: CASSDPGTSGADTQYF. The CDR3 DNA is TGTGCCAGCAGTGACCCTGGGACTAGCGGGGCGGATACGCAGTATTTT.

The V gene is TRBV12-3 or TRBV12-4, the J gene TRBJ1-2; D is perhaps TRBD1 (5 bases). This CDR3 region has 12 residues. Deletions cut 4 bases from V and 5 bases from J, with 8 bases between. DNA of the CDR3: TGTGCCAGCAGTTCCAGGGTGTATGGCTACACCTTC. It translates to CASSSRVYGYTF.

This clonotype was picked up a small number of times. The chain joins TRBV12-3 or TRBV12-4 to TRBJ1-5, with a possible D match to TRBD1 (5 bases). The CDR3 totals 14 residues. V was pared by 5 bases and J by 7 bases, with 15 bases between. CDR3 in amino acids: CASSLSGPSQPQHF. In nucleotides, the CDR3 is TGTGCCAGCAGTCTCTCAGGGCCTAGCCAGCCCCAGCATTTT.

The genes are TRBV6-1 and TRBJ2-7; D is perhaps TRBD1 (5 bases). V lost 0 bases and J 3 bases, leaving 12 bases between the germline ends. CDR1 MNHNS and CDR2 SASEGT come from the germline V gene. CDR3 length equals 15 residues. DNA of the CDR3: TGTGCCAGCAGTGAAGCGGGGCAGGTAGACTACGAGCAGTACTTC. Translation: CASSEAGQVDYEQYF.

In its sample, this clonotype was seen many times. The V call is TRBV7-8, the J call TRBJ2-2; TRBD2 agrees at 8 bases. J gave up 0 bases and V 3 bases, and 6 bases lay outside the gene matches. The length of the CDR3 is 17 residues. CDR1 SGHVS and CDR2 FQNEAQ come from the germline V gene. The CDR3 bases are TGTGCCAGCAGCTTTGCGGGGGGTCGTTCGAACACCGGGGAGCTGTTTTTT. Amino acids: CASSFAGGRSNTGELFF.

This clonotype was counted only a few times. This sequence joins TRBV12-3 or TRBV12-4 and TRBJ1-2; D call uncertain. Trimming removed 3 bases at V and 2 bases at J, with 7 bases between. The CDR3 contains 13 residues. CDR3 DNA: TGTGCCAGCAGTTTTGGTTGGAACTATGGCTACACCTTC. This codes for CASSFGWNYGYTF.

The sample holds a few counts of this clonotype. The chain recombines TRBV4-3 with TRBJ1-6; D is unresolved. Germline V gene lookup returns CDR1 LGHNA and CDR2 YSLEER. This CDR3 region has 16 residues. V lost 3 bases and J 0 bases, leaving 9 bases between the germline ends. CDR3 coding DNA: TGCGCCAGCAGCCAGGACGTAACCTCCTATAATTCACCCCTCCACTTT. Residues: CASSQDVTSYNSPLHF.

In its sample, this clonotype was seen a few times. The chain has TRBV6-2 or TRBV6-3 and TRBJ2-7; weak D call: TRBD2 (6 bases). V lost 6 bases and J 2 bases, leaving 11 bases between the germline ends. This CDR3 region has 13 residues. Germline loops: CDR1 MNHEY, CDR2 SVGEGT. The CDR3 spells CASRRDGAYEQYV. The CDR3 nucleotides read TGTGCCAGCAGGCGGGACGGAGCCTACGAGCAGTACGTC.

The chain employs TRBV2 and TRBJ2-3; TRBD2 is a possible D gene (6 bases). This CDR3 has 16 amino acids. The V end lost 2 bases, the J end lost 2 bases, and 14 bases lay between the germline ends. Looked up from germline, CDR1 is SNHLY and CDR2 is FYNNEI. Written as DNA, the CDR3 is TGTGCCAGCAGTGAAACGACGGGGGTACTCACAGATACGCAGTATTTT. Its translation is CASSETTGVLTDTQYF.

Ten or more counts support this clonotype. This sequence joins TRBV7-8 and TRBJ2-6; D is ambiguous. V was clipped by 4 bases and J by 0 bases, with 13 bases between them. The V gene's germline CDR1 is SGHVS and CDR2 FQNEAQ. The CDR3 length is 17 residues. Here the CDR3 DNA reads TGTGCCAGCAGCTCGTTTGGATCCGACTCTGGGGCCAACGTCCTGACTTTC. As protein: CASSSFGSDSGANVLTF.

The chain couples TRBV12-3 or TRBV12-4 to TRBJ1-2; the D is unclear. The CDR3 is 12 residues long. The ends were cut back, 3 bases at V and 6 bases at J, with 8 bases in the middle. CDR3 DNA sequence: TGTGCCAGCAGTTTCATGTCTAATGGCTACACCTTC. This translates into CASSFMSNGYTF.

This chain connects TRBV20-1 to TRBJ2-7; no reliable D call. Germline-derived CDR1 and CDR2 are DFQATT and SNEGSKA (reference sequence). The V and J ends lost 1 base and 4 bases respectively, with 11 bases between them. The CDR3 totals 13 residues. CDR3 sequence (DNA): TGCAGTGCTAGAGTGCCCCCCCGGTACGAGCAGTACTTC. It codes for CSARVPPRYEQYF.

The CDR3 bases are TGCGCCAGCAGCCAAGCATCCAGCATGAACACTGAAGCTTTCTTT. Its protein is CASSQASSMNTEAFF. The rearrangement uses TRBV4-3 and TRBJ1-1, with D unresolved. CDR3 length equals 15 residues. Germline V gene lookup returns CDR1 LGHNA and CDR2 YSLEER. V lost 1 base and J lost 0, with 9 bases in between.

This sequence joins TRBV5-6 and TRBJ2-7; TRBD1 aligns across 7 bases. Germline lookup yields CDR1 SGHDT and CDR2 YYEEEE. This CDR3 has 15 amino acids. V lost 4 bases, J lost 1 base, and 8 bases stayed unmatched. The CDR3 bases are TGTGCCAGCAGCACACTAGGCAGGGGGTCCTACGAGCAGTACGTC. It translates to CASSTLGRGSYEQYV.

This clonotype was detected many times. CDR3 protein: CATSRGQGEINPPNQPQHF. The CDR3 DNA follows: TGTGCCACCAGCAGAGGACAGGGGGAGATTAATCCTCCCAATCAGCCCCAGCATTTT. The chain uses TRBV15 and TRBJ1-5; TRBD1 aligns across 9 bases. This CDR3 is 19 amino acids long. CDR1 LNHNV and CDR2 YYDKDF come from the germline V gene (reference sequence). J gave up 3 bases and V 1 base, and 13 bases lay outside the gene matches. Combining the CDR3 with reference TRBV15 and TRBJ1-5 gives the whole variable domain DAMVIQNPRYQVTQFGKPVTLSCSQTLNHNVMYWYQQKSSQAPKLLFHYYDKDFNNEADTPDNFQSRRPNTSFCFLDIRSPGLGDTAMYLCATSRGQGEINPPNQPQHFGDGTRLSIL.

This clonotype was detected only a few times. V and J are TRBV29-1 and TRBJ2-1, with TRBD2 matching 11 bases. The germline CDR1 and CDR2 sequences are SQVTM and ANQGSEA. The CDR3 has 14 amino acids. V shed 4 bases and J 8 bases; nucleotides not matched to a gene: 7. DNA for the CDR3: TGCAGCGTTGCATATAGCGGGGGGGCCTATGAGCAGTTCTTC. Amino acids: CSVAYSGGAYEQFF.

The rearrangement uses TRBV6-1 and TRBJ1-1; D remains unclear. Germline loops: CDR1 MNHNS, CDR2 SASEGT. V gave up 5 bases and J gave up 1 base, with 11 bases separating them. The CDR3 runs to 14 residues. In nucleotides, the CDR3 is TGTGCCAGCAGTCCCAGGCATTCGAACACTGAAGCTTTCTTT. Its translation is CASSPRHSNTEAFF.

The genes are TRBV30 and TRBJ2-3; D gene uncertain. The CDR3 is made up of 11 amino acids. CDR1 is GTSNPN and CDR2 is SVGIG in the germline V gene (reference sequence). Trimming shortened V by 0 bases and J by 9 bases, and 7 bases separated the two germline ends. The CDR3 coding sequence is TGTGCCTGGAGTGTACCCGGGACGCAGTATTTT. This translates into CAWSVPGTQYF.